The sequence of this TCR beta chain was determined in a study of T-cell memory formation after mild COVID-19. This clonotype was counted many times. The antigen remains unidentified. TCRdb reprocessed the 5' RACE reads with MiXCR, giving one entry per CDR3 protein. The sample shows about 430,000 distinct CDR3 sequences, under 20% of them seen only once. Points from the study as a whole: CD4/CD8 balance held among clones contracting day 15 to 85, and later expanders leaned CD4+. Unconfirmed was the SARS-CoV-2 specificity of second-wave clones that peaked on day 37. CD4+ clones that contracted lay mainly in CM and EM; CD8+ ones lay in EMRA. The finding that pre-infection memory included some responding clones suggested that cross-reactive memory joined.

Germline assignment: CDR1 SGHVT and CDR2 SQSDAQ. The length of the CDR3 is 14 residues. The V and J ends lost 5 bases and 5 bases, in that order; junction bases with no gene match: 7. The TCR comes from a man in his late teens or twenties who had mild COVID-19 (a few samples of this study predate the infection). Cell type and time point are not known. Sequenced: PBMCs or a T cell subset sorted from them (not recorded which). The chain is built from TRBV7-4 and TRBJ2-7; 9 bases are a match to TRBD1. The CDR3, as DNA: TGTGCCAGCAGCGGCCGGGACAGGGTAGACGAGCAGTACGTC. Translation: CASSGRDRVDEQYV.